This TCR beta chain appears in the sequencing data of a study of control samples from healthy donors and cancer patients (dated by TCRdb to the early 2020s). As regards this clone: No cognate antigen has been identified for it. There are no base qualities to consult, and no much larger clone falls within one base.

Library prep was done by the immunoSEQ multiplex PCR assay. In TCRdb, the immuneACCESS table is reduced to in-frame sequences with V and J assigned. These tables do not hold every clone; where another copy was compared, an unresolved V gene accounts for under half, and the others remain unexplained. In all, the sample holds about 44,000 clones, and more than 75% of those were seen once. 10% to 13% of the sample lies in the top ten. Taken from cysteine to phenylalanine, the CDR3 has 15 residues. The only DNA kept is the CDR3, 45 bases in frame from the first base. The V end loses 3 bases and the J end loses 1 base, and a stretch of 10 bases separates them. The germline V gene yields MGHRA for CDR1 and YSYEKL for CDR2.

Sequenced input: PBMCs. The receptor chain draws on TRBV4-1 and TRBJ2-1, with the D gene tentatively TRBD1 or TRBD2, based on 5 matching bases in each. The receptor comes from a woman aged 60-75 years with lung cancer. The DNA is as follows: TGCGCCAGCAGCCAGGGGGAAGGTTCCTACAATGAGCAGTTCTTC. Its translation is CASSQGEGSYNEQFF.